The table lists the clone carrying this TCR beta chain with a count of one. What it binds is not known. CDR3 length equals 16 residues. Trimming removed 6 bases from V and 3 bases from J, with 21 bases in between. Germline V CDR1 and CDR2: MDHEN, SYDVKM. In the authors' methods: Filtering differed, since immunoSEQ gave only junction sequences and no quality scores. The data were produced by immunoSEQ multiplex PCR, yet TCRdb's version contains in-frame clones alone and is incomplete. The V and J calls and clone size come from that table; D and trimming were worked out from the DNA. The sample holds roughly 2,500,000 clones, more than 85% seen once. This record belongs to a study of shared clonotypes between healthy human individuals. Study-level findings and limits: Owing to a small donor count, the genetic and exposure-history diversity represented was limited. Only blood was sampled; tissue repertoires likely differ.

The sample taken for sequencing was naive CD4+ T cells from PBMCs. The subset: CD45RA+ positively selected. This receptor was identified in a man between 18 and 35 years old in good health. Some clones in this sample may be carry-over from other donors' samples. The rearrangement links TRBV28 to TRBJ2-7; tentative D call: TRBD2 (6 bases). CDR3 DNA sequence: TGTGCCAGCAGGGAGGGTGATCGGACGTTAAACTACGAGCAGTACTTC. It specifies CASREGDRTLNYEQYF.